This TCR beta chain came from a study of blood T cell repertoires in COVID-19. The wider study: Sample material is recorded as cDNA or gDNA derived from T cells, B-cell-depleted T cells, or PBMCs.

This clone is a singleton in its sample. In the original workflow: Reference gene primer amplification gave estimated nucleated cell counts. Only in-frame clones appear in the TCRdb table, and some are missing; sequencing was by immunoSEQ multiplex PCR. For V, J and clone size, that table is used; D and trimming come from the DNA. Found here are fewer than 90,000 clones, 80% of them singletons; the top ten hold about 19%. The specimen sequenced was peripheral blood. The sequence derives from a woman of 80 years or more with acute or convalescent COVID-19.

Here the CDR3 reads CASSRRGGTEAFF. The CDR3 DNA reads as TGTGCCAGCAGCAGACGGGGGGGCACTGAAGCTTTCTTT. V and J are TRBV7-3 and TRBJ1-1, with a weak D call TRBD1 (5 bases). Germline loops: CDR1 SGHTA, CDR2 FQGTGA. The CDR3 extends over 13 amino acids. Trimming pared 5 bases from V and 4 bases from J, leaving 11 bases between.